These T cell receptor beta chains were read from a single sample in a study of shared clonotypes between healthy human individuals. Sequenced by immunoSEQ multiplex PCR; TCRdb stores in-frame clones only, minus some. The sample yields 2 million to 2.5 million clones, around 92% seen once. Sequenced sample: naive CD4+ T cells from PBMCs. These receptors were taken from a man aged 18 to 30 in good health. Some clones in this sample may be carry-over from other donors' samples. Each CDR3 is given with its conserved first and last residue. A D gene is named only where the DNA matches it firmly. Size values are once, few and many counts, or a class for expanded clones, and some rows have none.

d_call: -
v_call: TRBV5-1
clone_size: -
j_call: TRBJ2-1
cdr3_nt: TGCGCCAGCAGCTCTGCCCCAGAAGAAGTCGATGAGCAGTTCTTC
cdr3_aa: CASSSAPEEVDEQFF

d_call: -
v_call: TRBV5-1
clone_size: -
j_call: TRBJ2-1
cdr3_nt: TGCGCCAGCAGCCTAACCGGGGGACTGTCGTCCTACAATGAGCAGTTCTTC
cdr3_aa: CASSLTGGLSSYNEQFF

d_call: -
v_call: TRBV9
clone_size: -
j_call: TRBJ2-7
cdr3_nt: TGTGCCAGCAGCGAGGGGGACTTTAACTACGAGCAGTACTTC
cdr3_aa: CASSEGDFNYEQYF

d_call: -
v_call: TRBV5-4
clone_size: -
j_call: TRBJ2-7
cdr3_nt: TGTGCCAGCAGCTTGCGTGGGGGCTGGAACGAGCAGTACTTC
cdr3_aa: CASSLRGGWNEQYF

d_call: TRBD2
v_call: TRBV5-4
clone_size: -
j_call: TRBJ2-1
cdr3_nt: TGTGCCAGCAGCCTCGGACTAGCGGGAGACTACAATGAGCAGTTCTTC
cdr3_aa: CASSLGLAGDYNEQFF

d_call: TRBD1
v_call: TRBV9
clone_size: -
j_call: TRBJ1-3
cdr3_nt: TGTGCCAGCAGCGCCCCAGGGGGAGGAAACACCATATATTTT
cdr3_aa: CASSAPGGGNTIYF

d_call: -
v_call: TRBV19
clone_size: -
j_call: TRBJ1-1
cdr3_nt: TGTGCCAGTAGTATAGACAGGGCCCGAACTGAAGCTTTCTTT
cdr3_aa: CASSIDRARTEAFF

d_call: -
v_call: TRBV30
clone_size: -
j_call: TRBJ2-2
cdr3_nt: TGTGCCTGGAGTGGGACAGTCACCGGGGAGCTGTTTTTT
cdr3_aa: CAWSGTVTGELFF

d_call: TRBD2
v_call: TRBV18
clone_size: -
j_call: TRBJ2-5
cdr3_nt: TGTGCCAGCTCACCACCTGGGGGACTAGCGAAAGAGACCCAGTACTTC
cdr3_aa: CASSPPGGLAKETQYF

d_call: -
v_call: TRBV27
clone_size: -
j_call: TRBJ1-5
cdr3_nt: TGTGCCAGCAGTTTATCGAGGCCAGGGGCCCATAGCAATCAGCCCCAGCATTTT
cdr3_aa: CASSLSRPGAHSNQPQHF

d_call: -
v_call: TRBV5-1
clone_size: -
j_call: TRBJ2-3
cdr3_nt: TGCGCCAGCTGCCGACAGTCCACAGATACGCAGTATTTT
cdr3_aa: CASCRQSTDTQYF

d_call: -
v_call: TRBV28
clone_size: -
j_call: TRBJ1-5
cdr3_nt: TGTGCCAGCAGTTCCCCGGAAAGCAATCAGCCCCAGCATTTT
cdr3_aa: CASSSPESNQPQHF

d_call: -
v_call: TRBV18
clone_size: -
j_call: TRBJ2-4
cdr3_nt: TGTGCCAGCTCACCAGGGGAAAGTCTAGCCAAAAACATTCAGTACTTC
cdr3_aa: CASSPGESLAKNIQYF

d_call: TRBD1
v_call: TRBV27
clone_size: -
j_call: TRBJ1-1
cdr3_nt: TGTGCCAGCAGTATAAACAGGGGCATGAACACTGAAGCTTTCTTT
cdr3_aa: CASSINRGMNTEAFF

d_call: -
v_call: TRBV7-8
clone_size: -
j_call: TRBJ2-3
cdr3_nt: TGTGCCAGCAAAGGCAGTCCAGGAAATACGCAGTATTTT
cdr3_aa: CASKGSPGNTQYF

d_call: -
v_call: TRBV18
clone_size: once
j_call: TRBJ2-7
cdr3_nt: TGTGCCAGCTCCCCCGGGGGGCGCGGGTACGAGCAGTACTTC
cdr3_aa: CASSPGGRGYEQYF

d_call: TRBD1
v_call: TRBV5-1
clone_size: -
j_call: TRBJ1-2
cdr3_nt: TGCGCCAGCAGCTTTCTCACGGGACAGACCTATGGCTACACCTTC
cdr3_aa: CASSFLTGQTYGYTF

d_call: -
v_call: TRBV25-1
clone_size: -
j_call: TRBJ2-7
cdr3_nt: TGTGCCAGCAGTGAATTAGGGAGTGGGGGTATATCCTACGAGCAGTACTTC
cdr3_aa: CASSELGSGGISYEQYF

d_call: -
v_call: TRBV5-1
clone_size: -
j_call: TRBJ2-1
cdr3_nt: TGCGCCAGCAGCTGGGCCGGAAGCAATGAGCAGTTCTTC
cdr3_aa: CASSWAGSNEQFF

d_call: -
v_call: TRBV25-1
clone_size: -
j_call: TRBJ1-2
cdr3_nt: TGTGCCAGCAGCTTTACAGGTGTCTATGGCTACACCTTC
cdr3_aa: CASSFTGVYGYTF

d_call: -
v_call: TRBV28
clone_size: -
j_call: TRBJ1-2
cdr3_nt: TGTGCCAGCAGTTATCAGCTCTATGGCTACACCTTC
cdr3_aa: CASSYQLYGYTF

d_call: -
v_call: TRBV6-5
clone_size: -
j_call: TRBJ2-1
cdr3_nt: TGTGCCAGCAGTTACTCCGAGGCCGTTTGGGATGAGCAGTTCTTC
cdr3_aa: CASSYSEAVWDEQFF

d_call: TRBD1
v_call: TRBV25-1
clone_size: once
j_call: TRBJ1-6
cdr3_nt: TGTGCCAGCAGTGAATCCCCCTCCGCGGGGACAGGCATCGGGCCCCTCCACTTT
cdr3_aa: CASSESPSAGTGIGPLHF

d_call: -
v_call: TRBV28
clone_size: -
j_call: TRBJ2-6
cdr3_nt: TGTGCCAGCAGTTTTCCGACGGCTGCTGGGGCCAACGTCCTGACTTTC
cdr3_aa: CASSFPTAAGANVLTF

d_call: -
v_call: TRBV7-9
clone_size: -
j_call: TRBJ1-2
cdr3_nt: TGTGCCAGCAGCTTAGAGTCTGGGTATGGCTACACCTTC
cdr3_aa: CASSLESGYGYTF

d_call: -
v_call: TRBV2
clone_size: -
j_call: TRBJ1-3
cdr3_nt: TGTGCCAGCAGGGAGTCCAGATTGGGATCTGGAAACACCATATATTTT
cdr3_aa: CASRESRLGSGNTIYF

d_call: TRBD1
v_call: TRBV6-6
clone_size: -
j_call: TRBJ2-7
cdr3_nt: TGTGCCAGCAGTTCGGGACAGGGCTCCTACGAGCAGTACTTC
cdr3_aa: CASSSGQGSYEQYF

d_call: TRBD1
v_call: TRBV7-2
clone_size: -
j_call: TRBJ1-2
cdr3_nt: TGTGCCAGCAGCTTATCTACGACAGGGATTTATGGCTACACCTTC
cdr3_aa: CASSLSTTGIYGYTF

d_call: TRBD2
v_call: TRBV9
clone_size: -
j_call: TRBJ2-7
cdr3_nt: TGTGCCAGCAGCGGTGGGGTGGCGGGAGGAAGGAACGAGCAGTACTTC
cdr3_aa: CASSGGVAGGRNEQYF

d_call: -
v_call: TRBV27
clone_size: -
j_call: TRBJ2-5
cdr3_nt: TGTGCCAGCAGTTGGGGGCCGGGAACCGGGGAGACCCAGTACTTC
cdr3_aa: CASSWGPGTGETQYF

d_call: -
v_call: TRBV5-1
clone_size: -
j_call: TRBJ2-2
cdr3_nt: TGCGCCAGCAGCTTGGTGGGGACCGGGGAGCTGTTTTTT
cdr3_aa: CASSLVGTGELFF

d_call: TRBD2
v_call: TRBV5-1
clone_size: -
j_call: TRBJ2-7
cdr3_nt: TGCGCCAGCAGCTACGGACTAGCGGGAGGTCTCTCCTACGAGCAGTACTTC
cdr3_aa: CASSYGLAGGLSYEQYF

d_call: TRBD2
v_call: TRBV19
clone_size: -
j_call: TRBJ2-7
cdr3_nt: TGTGCCAGTAGTTCGGGACTAGCGGGAGCCTACGAGCAGTACTTC
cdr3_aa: CASSSGLAGAYEQYF

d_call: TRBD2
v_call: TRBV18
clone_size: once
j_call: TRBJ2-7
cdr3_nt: TGTGCCAGCTCACCACCGGGGGGGGAGAGGCATGAGCAGTACTTC
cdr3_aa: CASSPPGGERHEQYF

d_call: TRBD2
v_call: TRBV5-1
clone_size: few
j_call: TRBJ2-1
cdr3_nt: TGCGCCAGCAGCTCCAGCGGGAGCTCCTACAATGAGCAGTTCTTC
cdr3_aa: CASSSSGSSYNEQFF

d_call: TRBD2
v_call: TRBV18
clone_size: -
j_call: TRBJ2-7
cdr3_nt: TGTGCCAGCTCACTATCCGGGACTAGCGGGGGCAGCTCCTACGAGCAGTACTTC
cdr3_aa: CASSLSGTSGGSSYEQYF

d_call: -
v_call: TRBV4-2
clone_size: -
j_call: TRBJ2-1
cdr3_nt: TGTGCCAGCAGCCAACCTAGCGGAGGGGGGAATGAGCAGTTCTTC
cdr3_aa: CASSQPSGGGNEQFF

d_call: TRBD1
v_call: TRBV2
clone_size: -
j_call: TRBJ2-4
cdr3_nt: TGTGCCAGCAGTATAAACAGGGGTCAGTACTTC
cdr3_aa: CASSINRGQYF

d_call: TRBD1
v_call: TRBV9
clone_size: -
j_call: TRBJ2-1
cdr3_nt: TGTGCCAGCACCTCAAGGACAGGGGACGGCAATGAGCAGTTCTTC
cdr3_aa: CASTSRTGDGNEQFF

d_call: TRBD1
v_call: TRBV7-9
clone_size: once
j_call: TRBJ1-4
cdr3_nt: TGTGCCAGCAGCTTAAGGACAGGGCCCGAAAAACTGTTTTTT
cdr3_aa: CASSLRTGPEKLFF

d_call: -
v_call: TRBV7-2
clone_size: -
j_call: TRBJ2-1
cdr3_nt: TGTGCCAGCAGCTTAGATTACGATGAGCAGTTCTTC
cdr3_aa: CASSLDYDEQFF

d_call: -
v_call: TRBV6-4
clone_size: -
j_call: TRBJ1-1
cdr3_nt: TGTGCCAGCAGTGACTCCCAGGGTCGAGTTTACGCTGAAGCTTTCTTT
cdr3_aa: CASSDSQGRVYAEAFF

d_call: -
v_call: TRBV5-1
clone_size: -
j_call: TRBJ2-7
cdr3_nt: TGCGCCAGCAGCTTGGCGGGGGTACTTGTTGGCGAGCAGTACTTC
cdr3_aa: CASSLAGVLVGEQYF

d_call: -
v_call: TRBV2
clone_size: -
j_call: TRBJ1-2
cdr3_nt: TGTGCCAGCCAGGGGCAGGTCTATGGCTACACCTTC
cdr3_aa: CASQGQVYGYTF

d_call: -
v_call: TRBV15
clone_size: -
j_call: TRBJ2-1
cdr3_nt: TGTGCCACCAGCCGGGACTCCAATGAGCAGTTCTTC
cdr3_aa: CATSRDSNEQFF

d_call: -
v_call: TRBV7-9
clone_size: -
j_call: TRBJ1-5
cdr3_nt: TGCGCCAGCAGCAGCGACCGGACTCCCCAGCAGCCCCAGCATTTT
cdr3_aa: CASSSDRTPQQPQHF